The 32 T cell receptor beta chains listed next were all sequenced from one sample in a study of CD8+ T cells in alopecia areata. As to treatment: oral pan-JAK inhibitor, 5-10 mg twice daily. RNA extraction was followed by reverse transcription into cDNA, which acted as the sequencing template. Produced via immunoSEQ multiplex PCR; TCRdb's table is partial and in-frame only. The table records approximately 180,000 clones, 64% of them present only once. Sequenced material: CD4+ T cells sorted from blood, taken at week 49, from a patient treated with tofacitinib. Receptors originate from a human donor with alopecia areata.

The CDR3 nucleotides are TGTGCCAGCAGCCTTGTATCGGGTAGTATTTCACCCCTCCACTTT. Translating gives CASSLVSGSISPLHF. This rearrangement joins TRBV14 to TRBJ1-6; D is unresolved. Germline lookup yields CDR1 SGHDN and CDR2 FVKESK. Trimming left V 4 bases short and J 9 bases short, with 16 bases between. The CDR3 sequence is 15 residues long.

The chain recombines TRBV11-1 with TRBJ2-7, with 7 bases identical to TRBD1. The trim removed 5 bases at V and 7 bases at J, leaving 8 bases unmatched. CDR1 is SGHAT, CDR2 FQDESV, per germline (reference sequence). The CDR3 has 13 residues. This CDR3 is CASSTTGAGEQYF. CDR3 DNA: TGTGCCAGCAGCACAACAGGGGCTGGGGAGCAGTACTTC.

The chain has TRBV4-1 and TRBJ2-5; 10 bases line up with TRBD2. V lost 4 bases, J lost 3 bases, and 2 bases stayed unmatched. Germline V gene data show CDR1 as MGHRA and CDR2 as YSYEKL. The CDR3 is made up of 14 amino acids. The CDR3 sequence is CASSLTSGEETQYF. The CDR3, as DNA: TGCGCCAGCAGCCTAACTAGCGGGGAAGAGACCCAGTACTTC.

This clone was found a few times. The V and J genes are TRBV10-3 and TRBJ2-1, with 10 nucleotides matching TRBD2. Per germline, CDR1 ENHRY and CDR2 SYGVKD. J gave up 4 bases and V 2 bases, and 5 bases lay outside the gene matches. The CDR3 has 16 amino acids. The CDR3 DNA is TGTGCCATCAGTGAGGTAGCGGGGGGCAGGTACAATGAGCAGTTCTTC. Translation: CAISEVAGGRYNEQFF.

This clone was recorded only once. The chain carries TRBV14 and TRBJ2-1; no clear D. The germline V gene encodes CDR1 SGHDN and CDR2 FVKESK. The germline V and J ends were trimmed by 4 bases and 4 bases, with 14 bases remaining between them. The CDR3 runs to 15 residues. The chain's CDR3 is CASSRVTNMYNEQFF. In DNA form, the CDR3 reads TGTGCCAGCAGCCGAGTCACGAATATGTACAATGAGCAGTTCTTC.

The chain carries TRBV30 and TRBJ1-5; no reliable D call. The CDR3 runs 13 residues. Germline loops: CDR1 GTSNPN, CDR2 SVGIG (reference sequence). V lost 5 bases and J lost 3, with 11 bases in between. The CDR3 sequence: CAWGPGLNQPQHF. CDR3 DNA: TGTGCCTGGGGACCCGGGCTCAATCAGCCCCAGCATTTT.

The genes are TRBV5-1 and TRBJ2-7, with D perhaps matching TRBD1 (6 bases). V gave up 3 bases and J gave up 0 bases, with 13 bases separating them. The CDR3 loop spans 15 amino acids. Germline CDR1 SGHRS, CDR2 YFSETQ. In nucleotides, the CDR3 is TGCGCCAGCAGCTCAGGACAGCTTAACTCCTACGAGCAGTACTTC. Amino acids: CASSSGQLNSYEQYF.

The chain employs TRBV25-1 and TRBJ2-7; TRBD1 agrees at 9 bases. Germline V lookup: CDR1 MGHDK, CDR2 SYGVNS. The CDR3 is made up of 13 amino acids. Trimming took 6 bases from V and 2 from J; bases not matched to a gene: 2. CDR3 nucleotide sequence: TGTGCCAGCAGGGGGACAGGGACCTACGAGCAGTACTTC. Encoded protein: CASRGTGTYEQYF.

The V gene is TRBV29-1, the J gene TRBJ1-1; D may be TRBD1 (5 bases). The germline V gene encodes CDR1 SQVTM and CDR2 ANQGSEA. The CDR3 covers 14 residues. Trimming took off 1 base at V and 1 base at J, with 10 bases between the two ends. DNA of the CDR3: TGCAGCGTTGAAGCTTTGGGGCGGAACACTGAAGCTTTCTTT. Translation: CSVEALGRNTEAFF.

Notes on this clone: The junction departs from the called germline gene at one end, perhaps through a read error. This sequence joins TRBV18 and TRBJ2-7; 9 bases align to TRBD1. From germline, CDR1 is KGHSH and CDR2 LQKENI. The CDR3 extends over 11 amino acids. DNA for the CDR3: TGTGCCAGCTCACCGGGACAGGGTTTTCACTTC. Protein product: CASSPGQGFHF.

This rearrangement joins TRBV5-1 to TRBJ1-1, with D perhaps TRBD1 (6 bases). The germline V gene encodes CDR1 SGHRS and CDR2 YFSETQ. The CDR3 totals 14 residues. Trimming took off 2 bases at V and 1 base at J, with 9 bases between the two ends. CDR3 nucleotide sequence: TGCGCCAGCAGCTTTGGACAGTCGAACACTGAAGCTTTCTTT. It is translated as CASSFGQSNTEAFF. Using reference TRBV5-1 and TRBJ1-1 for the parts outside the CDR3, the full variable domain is KAGVTQTPRYLIKTRGQQVTLSCSPISGHRSVSWYQQTPGQGLQFLFEYFSETQRNKGNFPGRFSGRQFSNSRSEMNVSTLELGDSALYLCASSFGQSNTEAFFGQGTRLTVV.

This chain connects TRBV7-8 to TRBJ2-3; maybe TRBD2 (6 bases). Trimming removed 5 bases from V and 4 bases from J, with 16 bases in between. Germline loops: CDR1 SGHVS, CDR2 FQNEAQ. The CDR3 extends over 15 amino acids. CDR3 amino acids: CASSLGLGTADTQYF. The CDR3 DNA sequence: TGTGCCAGCAGCCTGGGACTGGGTACGGCAGATACGCAGTATTTT.

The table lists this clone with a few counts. The CDR3 DNA follows: TGTGCCAGCAGCCCGCCGGGACAAAACTATGGCTACACCTTC. Amino acids: CASSPPGQNYGYTF. V and J are TRBV6-6 and TRBJ1-2; TRBD1 is a possible D gene (6 bases). V lost 6 bases and J lost 2, with 13 bases in between. CDR3 size: 14 residues. The germline V gene has CDR1 MNHNY and CDR2 SVGAGI (reference sequence).

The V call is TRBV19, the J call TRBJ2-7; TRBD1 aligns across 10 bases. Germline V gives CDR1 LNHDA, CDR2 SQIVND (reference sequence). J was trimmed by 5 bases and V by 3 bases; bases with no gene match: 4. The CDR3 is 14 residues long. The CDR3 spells CASSIGQGGHEQYF. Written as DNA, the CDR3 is TGTGCCAGTAGTATTGGACAGGGGGGACACGAGCAGTACTTC.

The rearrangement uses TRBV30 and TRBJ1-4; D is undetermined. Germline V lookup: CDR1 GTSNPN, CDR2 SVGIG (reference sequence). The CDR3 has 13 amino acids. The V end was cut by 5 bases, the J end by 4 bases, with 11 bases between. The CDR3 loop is CAWGPVLNEKLFF. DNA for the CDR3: TGTGCCTGGGGGCCAGTCCTTAATGAAAAACTGTTTTTT.

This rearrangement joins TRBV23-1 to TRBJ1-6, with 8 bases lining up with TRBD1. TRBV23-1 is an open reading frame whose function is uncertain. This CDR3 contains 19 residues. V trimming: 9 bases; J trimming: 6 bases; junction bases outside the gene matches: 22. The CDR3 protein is CASTCRGRGREGANSPLHF. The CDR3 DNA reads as TGCGCCAGTACGTGTAGAGGCAGGGGGCGGGAAGGTGCTAATTCACCCCTCCACTTT.

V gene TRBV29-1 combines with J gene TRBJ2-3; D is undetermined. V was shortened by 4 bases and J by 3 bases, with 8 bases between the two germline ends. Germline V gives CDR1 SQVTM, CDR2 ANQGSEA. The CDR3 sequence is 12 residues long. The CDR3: CSVVLRTDTQYF. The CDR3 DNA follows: TGCAGCGTTGTTCTCCGAACAGATACGCAGTATTTT.

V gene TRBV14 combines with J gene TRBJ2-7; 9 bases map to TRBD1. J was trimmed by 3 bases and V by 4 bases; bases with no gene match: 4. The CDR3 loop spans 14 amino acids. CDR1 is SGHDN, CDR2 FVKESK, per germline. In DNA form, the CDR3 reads TGTGCCAGCAGCCGCGGGACAGGGATCTACGAGCAGTACTTC. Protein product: CASSRGTGIYEQYF.

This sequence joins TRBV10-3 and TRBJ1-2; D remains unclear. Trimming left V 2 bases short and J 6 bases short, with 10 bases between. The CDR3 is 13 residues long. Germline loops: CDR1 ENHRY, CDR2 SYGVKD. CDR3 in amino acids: CAISETDSNGYTF. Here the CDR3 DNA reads TGTGCCATCAGTGAGACAGACTCTAATGGCTACACCTTC.

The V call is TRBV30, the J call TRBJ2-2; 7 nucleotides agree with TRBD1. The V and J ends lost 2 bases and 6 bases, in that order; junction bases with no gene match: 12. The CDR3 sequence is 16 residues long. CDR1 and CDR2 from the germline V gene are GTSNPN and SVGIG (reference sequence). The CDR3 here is CAWSLSTGSVSGELFF. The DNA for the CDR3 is TGTGCCTGGAGTCTTTCGACAGGGTCGGTGTCCGGGGAGCTGTTTTTT.

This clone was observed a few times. DNA for the CDR3: TGTGCCAGCTTCGAGGCCGGGGACCAGCCCCAGCATTTT. This gives the protein CASFEAGDQPQHF. The chain is built from TRBV6-6 and TRBJ1-5; a weak D match, TRBD1 (5 bases). Germline CDR1 and CDR2: MNHNY and SVGAGI (reference sequence). Trimming cost V 8 bases and J 7 bases, with 15 bases left between them. The CDR3 loop spans 13 amino acids.

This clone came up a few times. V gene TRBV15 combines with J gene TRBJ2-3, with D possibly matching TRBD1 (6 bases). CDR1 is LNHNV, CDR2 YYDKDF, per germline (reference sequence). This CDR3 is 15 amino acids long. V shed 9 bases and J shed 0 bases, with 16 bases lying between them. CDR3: CATKPGQTSTDTQYF. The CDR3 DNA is TGTGCCACTAAACCCGGACAGACTAGCACAGATACGCAGTATTTT. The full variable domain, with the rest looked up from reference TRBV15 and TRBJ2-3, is DAMVIQNPRYQVTQFGKPVTLSCSQTLNHNVMYWYQQKSSQAPKLLFHYYDKDFNNEADTPDNFQSRRPNTSFCFLDIRSPGLGDTAMYLCATKPGQTSTDTQYFGPGTRLTVL.

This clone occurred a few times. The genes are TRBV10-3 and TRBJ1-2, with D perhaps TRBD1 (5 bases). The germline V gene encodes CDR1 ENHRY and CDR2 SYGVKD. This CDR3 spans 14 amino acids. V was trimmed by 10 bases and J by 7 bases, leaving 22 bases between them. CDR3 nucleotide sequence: TGTGCCACCCAGTCGGGGGGTTCTAATTTTGGCTACACCTTC. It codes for CATQSGGSNFGYTF.

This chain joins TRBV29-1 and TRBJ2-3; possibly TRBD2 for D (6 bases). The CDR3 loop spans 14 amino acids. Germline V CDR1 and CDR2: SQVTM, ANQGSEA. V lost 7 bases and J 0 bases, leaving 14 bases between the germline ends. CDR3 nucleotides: TGCAGCGCCGCGGCGGGGACTAGCACAGATACGCAGTATTTT. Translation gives CSAAAGTSTDTQYF.

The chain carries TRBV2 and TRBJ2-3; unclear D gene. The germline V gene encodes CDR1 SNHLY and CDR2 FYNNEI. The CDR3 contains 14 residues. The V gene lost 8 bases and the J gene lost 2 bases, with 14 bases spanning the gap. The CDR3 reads CASGVTLPTDTQYF. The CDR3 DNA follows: TGTGCCAGCGGAGTCACCCTACCCACAGATACGCAGTATTTT.

In nucleotides, the CDR3 is TGTGCCAGCAGCCAAGAGCGCGATACGCAGTATTTT. Translated, it gives CASSQERDTQYF. V is TRBV4-2 and J is TRBJ2-3, with unresolved D. V was cut by 0 bases and J by 6 bases, with 4 bases left in between. The CDR3 has 12 residues. The germline V gene has CDR1 LGHNA and CDR2 YNFKEQ.

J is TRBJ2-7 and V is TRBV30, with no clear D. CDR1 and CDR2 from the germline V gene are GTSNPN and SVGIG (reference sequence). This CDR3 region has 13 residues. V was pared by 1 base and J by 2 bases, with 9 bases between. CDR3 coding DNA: TGTGCCTGGAGTGGGGTCCACCCCTACGAGCAGTACTTC. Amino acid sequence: CAWSGVHPYEQYF.

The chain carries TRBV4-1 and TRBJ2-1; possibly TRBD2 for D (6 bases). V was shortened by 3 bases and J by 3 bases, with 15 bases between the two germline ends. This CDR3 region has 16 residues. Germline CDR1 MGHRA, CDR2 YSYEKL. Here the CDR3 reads CASSQNPGLNYNEQFF. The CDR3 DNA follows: TGCGCCAGCAGCCAGAACCCGGGACTGAACTACAATGAGCAGTTCTTC.

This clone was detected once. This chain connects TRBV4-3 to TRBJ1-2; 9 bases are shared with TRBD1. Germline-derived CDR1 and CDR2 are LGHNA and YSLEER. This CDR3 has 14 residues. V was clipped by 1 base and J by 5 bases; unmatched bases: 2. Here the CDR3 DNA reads TGCGCCAGCAGCCAAGGGACAGGGGAATATGGCTACACCTTC. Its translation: CASSQGTGEYGYTF.

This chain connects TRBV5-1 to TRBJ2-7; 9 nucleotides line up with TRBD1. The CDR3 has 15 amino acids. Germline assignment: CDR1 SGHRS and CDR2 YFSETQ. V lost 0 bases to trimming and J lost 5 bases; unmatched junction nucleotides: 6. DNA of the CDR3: TGCGCCAGCAGCTTGGGTCTGGGACAGGGCCACGAGCAGTACTTC. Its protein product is CASSLGLGQGHEQYF. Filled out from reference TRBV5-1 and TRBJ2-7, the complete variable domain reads KAGVTQTPRYLIKTRGQQVTLSCSPISGHRSVSWYQQTPGQGLQFLFEYFSETQRNKGNFPGRFSGRQFSNSRSEMNVSTLELGDSALYLCASSLGLGQGHEQYFGPGTRLTVT.

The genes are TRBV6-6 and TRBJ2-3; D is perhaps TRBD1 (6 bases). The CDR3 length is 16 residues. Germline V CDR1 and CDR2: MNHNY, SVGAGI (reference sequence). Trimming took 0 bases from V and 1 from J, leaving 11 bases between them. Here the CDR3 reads CASSYSSRGGTDTQYF. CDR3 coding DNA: TGTGCCAGCAGTTACTCGTCCAGGGGCGGCACAGATACGCAGTATTTT.

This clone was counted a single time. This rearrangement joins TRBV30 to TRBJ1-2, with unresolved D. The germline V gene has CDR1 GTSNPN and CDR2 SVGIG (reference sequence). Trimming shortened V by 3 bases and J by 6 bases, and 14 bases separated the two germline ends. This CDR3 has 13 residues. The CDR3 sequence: CAWRPGIRDGYTF. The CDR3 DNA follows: TGTGCCTGGAGGCCCGGGATTCGTGATGGCTACACCTTC.